Below are 28 T cell receptor beta chains sequenced from a single sample in a study of blood T cells in healthy people across ages. The second PCR ran roughly 6 to 12 cycles with a sample-barcoded 5' primer and J-beta primers. TCRdb recomputed calls from the 5' RACE reads with MiXCR, one row per CDR3 protein. The table lists about 640,000 distinct CDR3 sequences, around 54% of them singletons. What was sequenced was blood. These receptors were collected from a man in his 60s in good health.

This rearrangement joins TRBV18 to TRBJ2-7, with 11 bases that match TRBD2. The CDR3 has 15 amino acids. The ends lost 2 bases at V and 5 bases at J; junction bases unmatched: 5. Per the germline V gene, CDR1 is KGHSH and CDR2 is LQKENI. The CDR3 DNA reads TGTGCCAGCTCACCAAGGACTAGCGGGCTGGACGAGCAGTACTTC. It is translated as CASSPRTSGLDEQYF.

A remark on this clonotype: One end of the junction is discordant with germline, which a read error may explain. The chain has TRBV10-3 and TRBJ2-1; 11 bases align to TRBD2. CDR3 size: 20 residues. CDR1 is ENHRY, CDR2 SYGVKD, per germline. CDR3 bases: TGTGCCATCAGTGGAACCGGGACTAGCGGTTCCCGCCTCACGTACAACGAGCAGTTCTTC. This translates into CAISGTGTSGSRLTYNEQFF.

The chain couples TRBV5-5 to TRBJ2-1, with TRBD2 as a possible D gene (7 bases). The V and J ends lost 0 bases and 6 bases respectively, with 13 bases between them. There are 15 residues in the CDR3. The germline V gene has CDR1 SGHKS and CDR2 YYEKEE (reference sequence). The CDR3 sequence: CASSLDAGAFNEQFF. CDR3 coding DNA: TGTGCCAGCAGCTTGGACGCGGGGGCCTTCAATGAGCAGTTCTTC.

The V and J genes are TRBV5-1 and TRBJ2-7; D tentatively fits TRBD1 or TRBD2 (5 bases each). Trimming shortened V by 4 bases and J by 3 bases, and 17 bases separated the two germline ends. This CDR3 spans 15 amino acids. Germline V gene sequence: CDR1 SGHRS, CDR2 YFSETQ. The CDR3 region has the DNA TGCGCCAGCAGCCGATCGCCTGGGACGAACTACGAGCAGTACTTC. Its protein is CASSRSPGTNYEQYF. The full variable domain, completed using reference TRBV5-1 and TRBJ2-7, is KAGVTQTPRYLIKTRGQQVTLSCSPISGHRSVSWYQQTPGQGLQFLFEYFSETQRNKGNFPGRFSGRQFSNSRSEMNVSTLELGDSALYLCASSRSPGTNYEQYFGPGTRLTVT.

The V gene is TRBV3-1, the J gene TRBJ1-1, with no clear D. The CDR3 spans 13 residues. Germline CDR1 and CDR2: LGHDT and YNNKEL (reference sequence). With 3 bases removed from V and 2 bases from J, the gap between germline ends came to 7 bases. The CDR3 reads CASSQGTNTEAFF. CDR3 sequence (DNA): TGTGCCAGCAGCCAGGGTACAAACACTGAAGCTTTCTTT.

The genes are TRBV5-1 and TRBJ2-6; maybe TRBD2 (5 bases). V dropped 1 base and J dropped 7 bases, with 12 bases sitting between them. CDR1 and CDR2 from the germline V gene are SGHRS and YFSETQ. CDR3 length: 15 residues. The CDR3 sequence: CASSLQRPGANVLTF. The CDR3, as DNA: TGCGCCAGCAGCTTGCAGCGGCCGGGAGCCAACGTCCTGACTTTC.

This rearrangement joins TRBV5-1 to TRBJ2-1, with D uncertain. This CDR3 has 16 residues. Per the germline V gene, CDR1 is SGHRS and CDR2 is YFSETQ. Between the trimmed V and J ends, which lost 0 bases and 7 bases, there was a span of 17 bases. This chain's CDR3 is CASSLGLGISSNEQFF. The CDR3 DNA sequence: TGCGCCAGCAGCTTGGGGTTGGGAATAAGCTCGAATGAGCAGTTCTTC. The full variable domain, rest sourced from reference TRBV5-1 and TRBJ2-1, is KAGVTQTPRYLIKTRGQQVTLSCSPISGHRSVSWYQQTPGQGLQFLFEYFSETQRNKGNFPGRFSGRQFSNSRSEMNVSTLELGDSALYLCASSLGLGISSNEQFFGPGTRLTVL.

This clonotype was recorded a few times. V is TRBV4-1 and J is TRBJ2-7; D perhaps matches TRBD1 (5 bases). Deletions cut 1 base from V and 4 bases from J, with 11 bases between. Germline-derived CDR1 and CDR2 are MGHRA and YSYEKL. CDR3 length equals 14 residues. The DNA for the CDR3 is TGCGCCAGCAGCCAAGGGGCAGCAGGGTACGAGCAGTACTTC. It is translated as CASSQGAAGYEQYF.

This clonotype was seen at least ten times. The chain combines TRBV29-1 with TRBJ2-7, with 11 bases aligning to TRBD2. CDR1 is SQVTM, CDR2 ANQGSEA, per germline. This CDR3 contains 13 residues. The ends lost 7 bases at V and 2 bases at J; junction bases unmatched: 4. In nucleotides, the CDR3 is TGCAGCGCTAGTAGCGGGGGGGCCTACGAGCAGTACTTC. Amino acids: CSASSGGAYEQYF.

This clonotype has more than one count but fewer than ten. The J gene is TRBJ2-5, the V gene TRBV3-1, with D tentatively TRBD2 (6 bases). The V gene lost 4 bases and the J gene lost 4 bases, with 16 bases spanning the gap. Germline V gene lookup returns CDR1 LGHDT and CDR2 YNNKEL (reference sequence). The CDR3 has 15 amino acids. The CDR3 protein is CASSPGRGSLETQYF. In nucleotides, the CDR3 is TGTGCCAGCAGCCCAGGCCGGGGGTCCCTAGAGACCCAGTACTTC.

The table lists this clonotype with a few counts. The V call is TRBV10-3, the J call TRBJ2-1, with 9 bases identical to TRBD2. CDR1 and CDR2 (germline): ENHRY, SYGVKD. CDR3 length equals 14 residues. V lost 2 bases to trimming and J lost 10 bases; unmatched junction nucleotides: 6. DNA for the CDR3: TGTGCCATCAGTGAGCCGCGCGGGGGGGCCGAGCAGTTCTTC. Amino acid sequence: CAISEPRGGAEQFF.

The rearrangement joins TRBV5-1 to TRBJ2-1; 10 positions agree with TRBD1. This CDR3 comprises 15 residues. The V and J ends lost 4 bases and 3 bases, in that order; junction bases with no gene match: 4. CDR1 and CDR2 (germline): SGHRS, YFSETQ. The CDR3 region has the DNA TGCGCCAGCAGCCCCGGGGACAGGGGCTACAATGAGCAGTTCTTC. Translated: CASSPGDRGYNEQFF.

In its sample, this clonotype was seen once. The chain has TRBV2 and TRBJ1-6, with 9 bases identical to TRBD1. The CDR3 length is 15 residues. Germline CDR1 and CDR2: SNHLY and FYNNEI. Trimming removed 6 bases from V and 6 bases from J; junction bases left unmatched: 6. This chain's CDR3 is CASRSGGQGNSPLHF. For the CDR3, the DNA is TGTGCCAGCAGATCAGGGGGACAGGGTAATTCACCCCTCCACTTT.

The chain carries TRBV2 and TRBJ2-3; the match to TRBD2 covers 10 bases. CDR3 length equals 13 residues. Trimming removed 10 bases from V and 4 bases from J; junction bases left unmatched: 5. Germline V gives CDR1 SNHLY, CDR2 FYNNEI. The CDR3 reads CAIAGGSADTQYF. The CDR3, as DNA: TGTGCCATAGCGGGGGGTTCCGCAGATACGCAGTATTTT.

The rearrangement uses TRBV2 and TRBJ2-1, with D maybe TRBD2 (5 bases). The CDR3 loop spans 12 amino acids. Per the germline V gene, CDR1 is SNHLY and CDR2 is FYNNEI. V lost 6 bases and J 10 bases, leaving 13 bases between the germline ends. The CDR3 loop reads CASRLSRGEQFF. In DNA form, the CDR3 reads TGTGCCAGCAGGTTATCTCGGGGAGAGCAGTTCTTC.

This clonotype was seen more than once but under ten times. The J gene is TRBJ1-2, the V gene TRBV6-6; 9 positions agree with TRBD1. CDR1 and CDR2 from the germline V gene are MNHNY and SVGAGI (reference sequence). The CDR3 runs to 16 residues. The V and J ends lost 4 bases and 3 bases, in that order; junction bases with no gene match: 9. The CDR3 protein is CASSSEDRGLDYGYTF. The CDR3 region has the DNA TGTGCCAGCAGTTCCGAGGACAGGGGTCTCGACTATGGCTACACCTTC.

The rearrangement links TRBV9 to TRBJ2-1; no definite D call. The J call may be in error: the DNA end matches TRBJ2-7 better. Germline V gives CDR1 SGDLS, CDR2 YYNGEE. This CDR3 spans 14 amino acids. CDR3 amino acids: CASSAQSSYNEQYF. CDR3 nucleotide sequence: TGTGCCAGCAGCGCCCAGAGCTCCTACAATGAGCAGTACTTC.

This clonotype was counted a few times. The V gene is TRBV15, the J gene TRBJ1-4; TRBD1 aligns across 7 bases. Germline V gene lookup returns CDR1 LNHNV and CDR2 YYDKDF (reference sequence). The junction had 9 bases not matched to a gene; V was cut back by 0 bases and J by 8 bases. This CDR3 has 16 residues. The DNA for the CDR3 is TGTGCCACCAGCAGAGATATAAGACAGGGTGGGGAAAAACTGTTTTTT. Its translation is CATSRDIRQGGEKLFF.

The chain is built from TRBV5-4 and TRBJ2-5, with 7 bases lining up with TRBD2. TRBJ2-7 matches the DNA end more closely, so the J call is doubtful. CDR1 and CDR2 (germline): SGHNT, YYREEE (reference sequence). This CDR3 is built from 16 residues. CDR3: CASSSPGLAVTYEQYF. CDR3 DNA: TGTGCCAGCAGCTCTCCCGGGCTAGCGGTTACCTACGAGCAGTACTTC.

This clonotype appeared many times. The CDR3 loop reads CASSFGQGRETQYF. CDR3 DNA: TGCGCCAGCAGCTTCGGACAGGGTAGGGAGACCCAGTACTTC. V usage is TRBV5-1 and J usage is TRBJ2-5, with 8 nucleotides matching TRBD1. The V segment lost 2 bases and the J segment 5 bases; nucleotides outside the gene matches: 5. The CDR3 consists of 14 residues. The germline V gene encodes CDR1 SGHRS and CDR2 YFSETQ.

This clonotype is a singleton in its sample. The genes are TRBV5-1 and TRBJ1-6, with unresolved D. The V end lost 4 bases, the J end lost 5 bases, and 13 bases lay between the germline ends. The CDR3 has 15 amino acids. The germline V gene encodes CDR1 SGHRS and CDR2 YFSETQ. CDR3 DNA: TGCGCCAGCAGCCCGGTGCACACCGATAATTCACCCCTCCACTTT. Translating it yields CASSPVHTDNSPLHF. The full variable domain, its missing parts supplied by reference TRBV5-1 and TRBJ1-6, is KAGVTQTPRYLIKTRGQQVTLSCSPISGHRSVSWYQQTPGQGLQFLFEYFSETQRNKGNFPGRFSGRQFSNSRSEMNVSTLELGDSALYLCASSPVHTDNSPLHFGNGTRLTVT.

The chain is built from TRBV7-2 and TRBJ1-2; 7 nucleotides match TRBD1. After removal of 5 bases from V and 4 bases from J, the junction contained 7 bases not matched to a gene. CDR3 length equals 14 residues. Germline V CDR1 and CDR2: SGHTA, FQGNSA. The CDR3 DNA reads TGTGCCAGCAGCGTATCGACAGGGTCCTATGGCTACACCTTC. It encodes CASSVSTGSYGYTF.

This clonotype was seen only a few times. The gene calls are TRBV15 and TRBJ2-5, with D perhaps matching TRBD1 (6 bases). The length of the CDR3 is 18 residues. Germline V gene sequence: CDR1 LNHNV, CDR2 YYDKDF (reference sequence). With 8 bases removed from V and 1 base from J, the gap between germline ends came to 26 bases. CDR3 in amino acids: CATSSGHIVLRVQETQYF. DNA for the CDR3: TGTGCCACCTCCTCGGGACATATAGTTCTGAGGGTCCAAGAGACCCAGTACTTC.

The chain has TRBV20-1 and TRBJ2-3; 7 bases line up with TRBD2. J gave up 2 bases and V 4 bases, and 9 bases lay outside the gene matches. CDR1 and CDR2 (germline): DFQATT, SNEGSKA (reference sequence). The CDR3 contains 15 residues. The CDR3 is CSATGGGATTDTQYF. CDR3 coding DNA: TGCAGTGCTACGGGAGGAGGGGCAACCACAGATACGCAGTATTTT.

This chain connects TRBV7-2 to TRBJ1-2; no definite D call. CDR3 size: 11 residues. The germline CDR1 and CDR2 sequences are SGHTA and FQGNSA. The V gene lost 5 bases and the J gene lost 3 bases, with 4 bases spanning the gap. The CDR3 sequence: CASSIDYGYTF. CDR3 DNA sequence: TGTGCCAGCAGCATAGACTATGGCTACACCTTC.

CDR3 protein: CASSQPFSRGGYETQYF. CDR3 bases: TGCGCCAGCAGCCAACCTTTCTCGCGGGGGGGTTATGAGACCCAGTACTTC. The V call is TRBV4-1, the J call TRBJ2-7; 9 positions match TRBD2. The better agreement between TRBJ2-5 and the DNA end casts doubt on the J call. Germline V gives CDR1 MGHRA, CDR2 YSYEKL. The CDR3 spans 17 residues.

To note about this clonotype: Compared with germline, one end of the junction differs, possibly owing to a read error. The gene calls are TRBV5-6 and TRBJ2-1; TRBD1 matches at 10 bases. There are 15 residues in the CDR3. The germline CDR1 and CDR2 sequences are SGHDT and YYEEEE. This CDR3 is CASSSGTGAYNKQFF. DNA of the CDR3: TGTGCCAGCAGCTCCGGGACAGGGGCCTACAATAAGCAGTTCTTC.

The rearrangement links TRBV5-6 to TRBJ1-2; D is unclear. Between the trimmed V and J ends, which lost 7 bases and 7 bases, there was a span of 17 bases. Germline lookup yields CDR1 SGHDT and CDR2 YYEEEE. The CDR3 runs to 13 residues. Here the CDR3 reads CASPPRLSLGYTF. The CDR3 bases are TGTGCCAGCCCCCCCCGGCTTTCCCTTGGCTACACCTTC.